Listed below are T cell receptor beta chains from one sample, sequenced in a study of T cell clones after liver transplantation. Data came from immunoSEQ multiplex PCR; TCRdb stores just in-frame clones and leaves some out. The table shows roughly 120,000 clones, with just over 90% occurring only once. Source: CD4+ T cells from blood, taken 12 months after liver transplant. Receptors were obtained from a human patient who received a liver transplant. Some of the T cells might come from the graft donor. The CDR3 runs from the conserved cysteine through the conserved F or W. The D gene is left open where the match is weak. Expanded clones get a size class; other rows say once, few or many, or leave the size out.

j_gene | abundance | d_gene | v_gene | CDR3nt | CDR3aa
TRBJ1-3 | - | - | TRBV6-5 | TGTGCCAGCAGCCTAGACCCCCTTAGAGACACCATATATTTT | CASSLDPLRDTIYF
TRBJ2-7 | once | TRBD2 | TRBV2 | TGTGCCAGCAGTGAGAGGAGCGGGAGGGTCAGGGGTGAGCAGTACTTC | CASSERSGRVRGEQYF
TRBJ2-1 | - | - | TRBV20-1 | TGCAGTGCCTCAAGGGTCCACGAGCAGTTCTTC | CSASRVHEQFF
TRBJ2-3 | once | - | TRBV5-1 | TGCGCCAGCAGCTCCGACGCTGGTTCCACAGATACGCAGTATTTT | CASSSDAGSTDTQYF
TRBJ2-7 | - | TRBD2 | TRBV18 | TGTGCCAGCTCACCGGGACTAGCGGGAGGCCACGAGCAGTACTTC | CASSPGLAGGHEQYF
TRBJ2-5 | - | - | TRBV15 | TGTGCCACCAGCAGAGCCGGGCTAGTTAACCAAGAGACCCAGTACTTC | CATSRAGLVNQETQYF
TRBJ1-1 | - | - | TRBV19 | TGTGCCAGTAGTATAGGGGGGCAGAGCACTGAAGCTTTCTTT | CASSIGGQSTEAFF
TRBJ2-1 | - | TRBD2 | TRBV7-3 | TGTGCCAGCAGCTTCGCCGGGACTAGCGGTTACAATGAGCAGTTCTTC | CASSFAGTSGYNEQFF
TRBJ2-5 | once | - | TRBV5-1 | TGCGCCAGCAGCTTGGACCGTGTAGAGACCCAGTACTTC | CASSLDRVETQYF
TRBJ2-7 | - | - | TRBV9 | TGTGCCAGCAGCGTAGGGGTAGGGGCCTACGAGCAGTACTTC | CASSVGVGAYEQYF
TRBJ2-1 | - | - | TRBV27 | TGTGCCAGCAGTTTATCGCTCTACAATGAGCAGTTCTTC | CASSLSLYNEQFF
TRBJ2-5 | - | TRBD2 | TRBV7-2 | TGTGCCAGCAGCTCGGAACTAGCGGAGACCCAGTACTTC | CASSSELAETQYF
TRBJ2-5 | - | TRBD2 | TRBV9 | TGTGCCAGCAGCGCCCAGCCAGGGCGGGAGGTGAAAGAGACCCAGTACTTC | CASSAQPGREVKETQYF
TRBJ2-1 | - | TRBD1 | TRBV7-9 | TGTGCCAGCAGCTCGGACAGGGAAGCCAATGAGCAGTTCTTC | CASSSDREANEQFF
TRBJ2-7 | - | - | TRBV6-1 | TGTGCCAGCAGTGAGGAAGCGGACTCCTACGAGCAGTACTTC | CASSEEADSYEQYF
TRBJ2-3 | - | TRBD2 | TRBV5-6 | TGTGCCAGCAGCTTCTCCGGGGGGACTAGCACAGATACGCAGTATTTT | CASSFSGGTSTDTQYF
TRBJ2-2 | - | - | TRBV27 | TGTGCCAGCAGTTTATTTGGGATCCAAGTGAGTTCCGGGGAGCTGTTTTTT | CASSLFGIQVSSGELFF
TRBJ2-1 | - | - | TRBV18 | TGTGCCAGCTCGCAATCGTCCGGGCCGGGAGACAATGAGCAGTTCTTC | CASSQSSGPGDNEQFF
TRBJ2-1 | once | - | TRBV4-2 | TGTGCCAGCAGCCAAGAAGCTAGCCAGGGGTACAATGAGCAGTTCTTC | CASSQEASQGYNEQFF
TRBJ2-2 | once | - | TRBV7-2 | TGTGCCAGCAGCTTAGCGTTGTCAGCAGCAGTCACCGGGGAGCTGTTTTTT | CASSLALSAAVTGELFF
TRBJ2-6 | - | - | TRBV19 | TGTGCCAGTAGTAGAGGGACTGCTTCTGGGGCCAACGTCCTGACTTTC | CASSRGTASGANVLTF
TRBJ1-1 | - | - | TRBV7-9 | TGTGCCAGCAGCTTCGGGGGGCACACTGAAGCTTTCTTT | CASSFGGHTEAFF
TRBJ2-7 | - | TRBD1 | TRBV19 | TGTGCCAGTTCCGAGACAGGGGCCCCGGGTTACGAGCAGTACTTC | CASSETGAPGYEQYF
TRBJ2-1 | - | TRBD1 | TRBV7-6 | TGTGCCAGCAGCACCCGGGACAGGGGCAATGAGCAGTTCTTC | CASSTRDRGNEQFF
TRBJ2-1 | - | - | TRBV11-3 | TGTGCCAGCAGCTCGGACAGTTCCTACAATGAGCAGTTCTTC | CASSSDSSYNEQFF
TRBJ1-3 | once | - | TRBV2 | TGTGCCAGCAACCCGCAGACTGGAAACACCATATATTTT | CASNPQTGNTIYF
TRBJ2-3 | - | - | TRBV5-1 | TGCGCCAGCAGCTTGACCGGGAGAAGCACAGATACGCAGTATTTT | CASSLTGRSTDTQYF
TRBJ2-3 | - | - | TRBV29-1 | TGCAGCGGGGACTTCACAGATACGCAGTATTTT | CSGDFTDTQYF
TRBJ2-1 | - | - | TRBV28 | TGTGCCAGCCGAAAAAAGGGGGATGAGCAGTTCTTC | CASRKKGDEQFF
TRBJ1-2 | - | - | TRBV28 | TGTGCCAGCAGTTTATGGGGAGACGATGGCTACACCTTC | CASSLWGDDGYTF
TRBJ2-5 | - | TRBD1 | TRBV9 | TGTGCCAGCAGCGTTGGGGACAGGGGGAGAGAGACCCAGTACTTC | CASSVGDRGRETQYF
TRBJ2-5 | - | TRBD1 | TRBV6-5 | TGTGCCAGCAGTTACACAGGGGAAGAGACCCAGTACTTC | CASSYTGEETQYF
TRBJ2-2 | once | - | TRBV9 | TGTGCCAGCAGCGTAGGACCCAGCAACACCGGGGAGCTGTTTTTT | CASSVGPSNTGELFF
TRBJ2-1 | - | TRBD1 | TRBV15 | TGTGCCACCAGCAGGGGACAGGGCAGGAATGAGCAGTTCTTC | CATSRGQGRNEQFF
TRBJ2-5 | - | TRBD2 | TRBV13 | TGTGCCAGCAGCTCCGGAGGACTAGCGGGTCAAGAGACCCAGTACTTC | CASSSGGLAGQETQYF
TRBJ2-2 | - | - | TRBV7-8 | TGTGCCAGCACCACAAGGGGTCCCGGGGAGCTGTTTTTT | CASTTRGPGELFF
TRBJ1-5 | - | - | TRBV2 | TGTGCCAGCAGGATCAGGACAGACCTCAAGAGGCCCCAGCATTTT | CASRIRTDLKRPQHF
TRBJ2-7 | - | TRBD2 | TRBV6-1 | TGTGCCAGCAGTCAAGTAGCGGGAGTCGCCGAGCAGTACTTC | CASSQVAGVAEQYF
TRBJ2-1 | - | TRBD2 | TRBV5-6 | TGTGCCAGCAGCTTGTCAAGGACTAGCGGGAGCTCCTACAATGAGCAGTTCTTC | CASSLSRTSGSSYNEQFF
TRBJ1-4 | - | TRBD1 | TRBV30 | TGTGCCTGGAGTCGGGGACAGGGGGCGCAGGAAAAACTGTTTTTT | CAWSRGQGAQEKLFF
TRBJ1-4 | - | TRBD1 | TRBV28 | TGTGCCAGTCGAGACAGGGGAGGGGAAAAACTGTTTTTT | CASRDRGGEKLFF
TRBJ2-5 | - | TRBD2 | TRBV7-2 | TGTGCCAGCAGCTCAGCGGGGTTACAAGAGACCCAGTACTTC | CASSSAGLQETQYF
TRBJ2-5 | - | - | TRBV2 | TGTGCCAGCAGTGACAGGGGCGAGACCCAGTACTTC | CASSDRGETQYF
TRBJ2-7 | - | TRBD1 | TRBV23-1 | TGCGCCAGCCGGCCAGGGGGTTCCTACGAGCAGTACTTC | CASRPGGSYEQYF
TRBJ1-2 | once | - | TRBV18 | TGTGCCAGCTCACCGAAAGACGGGGAATGGAGTTTTAGGACCTTC | CASSPKDGEWSFRTF
TRBJ2-5 | - | - | TRBV19 | TGTGCCAGTAGTATAGGTCCTCAAGAGACCCAGTACTTC | CASSIGPQETQYF
TRBJ2-1 | - | TRBD1 | TRBV2 | TGTGCCAGCGTGACAGGGCCTTACGATGAGCAGTTCTTC | CASVTGPYDEQFF
TRBJ1-1 | - | - | TRBV2 | TGTGCCAGCAGTTCCCGACAGAACACTGAAGCTTTCTTT | CASSSRQNTEAFF
TRBJ1-5 | - | - | TRBV18 | TGTGCCAGCTCACCAGACAGCTCCAATCAGCCCCAGCATTTT | CASSPDSSNQPQHF
TRBJ1-1 | - | - | TRBV28 | TGTGCCAGCAGTTTGGGGAACACTGAAGCTTTCTTT | CASSLGNTEAFF
TRBJ2-5 | - | TRBD2 | TRBV19 | TGTGCCAGTAGTATCTTAATTAGCGGGAGAGGAGAGACCCAGTACTTC | CASSILISGRGETQYF
TRBJ2-2 | - | - | TRBV19 | TGTGCCAGTAGTATAGCGGACACCAACACCGGGGAGCTGTTTTTT | CASSIADTNTGELFF
TRBJ1-1 | - | - | TRBV11-2 | TGTGCCAGCAGCTCGGACAGAAACACTGAAGCTTTCTTT | CASSSDRNTEAFF
TRBJ1-4 | - | - | TRBV11-2 | TGTGCCAGCAGCTTAGGGCCTCCGGGAGCAGGAAATGAAAAACTGTTTTTT | CASSLGPPGAGNEKLFF
TRBJ2-1 | - | - | TRBV7-2 | TGTGCCAGCAGCTCGACTTTAGGCTCCTACAATGAGCAGTTCTTC | CASSSTLGSYNEQFF
TRBJ2-1 | - | - | TRBV29-1 | TGCAGCGTTGCCTCCAGCTCCTACAATGAGCAGTTCTTC | CSVASSSYNEQFF